The entry that follows covers one T cell receptor (beta chain) sequence. The sample comes from a study of blood T cell repertoires in COVID-19. In the study overall: From the United States, Italy and Spain came samples of acute and convalescent COVID-19.

Method: immunoSEQ multiplex PCR; TCRdb's copy keeps in-frame clones and lacks some. This table holds some 360,000 clones, 80% to 90% found once. Germline V CDR1 and CDR2: LNHDA, SQIVND (reference sequence). This CDR3 contains 14 residues. Trimming removed 4 bases at V and 0 bases at J, with 7 bases between. This chain uses TRBV19 with TRBJ1-3; D ambiguous. The sequencing input was peripheral blood. The receptor was isolated from a woman aged 60-75 years with COVID-19, enrolled during active disease. The CDR3 sequence is CASSSQASGNTIYF. CDR3 nucleotide sequence: TGTGCCAGTAGTAGCCAGGCCTCTGGAAACACCATATATTTT.